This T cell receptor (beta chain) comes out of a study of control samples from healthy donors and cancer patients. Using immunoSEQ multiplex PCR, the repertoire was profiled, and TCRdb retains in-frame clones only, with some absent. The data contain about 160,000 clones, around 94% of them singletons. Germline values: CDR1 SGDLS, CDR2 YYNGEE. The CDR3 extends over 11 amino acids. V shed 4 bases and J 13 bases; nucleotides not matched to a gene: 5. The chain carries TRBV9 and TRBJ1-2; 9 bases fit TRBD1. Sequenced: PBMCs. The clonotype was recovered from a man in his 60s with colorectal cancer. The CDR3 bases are TGTGCCAGCAGCTCGGGACAGGGTTGCACCTTC. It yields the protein CASSSGQGCTF.